The 29 T cell receptor beta chains below all came from one sample that was sequenced in a study of cytomegalovirus exposure and HLA in healthy donors. The PCR employed 60 Vbeta primers together with 13 Jbeta primers. Only in-frame clones appear in the TCRdb table, and some are missing; sequencing was by immunoSEQ multiplex PCR. The table records roughly 130,000 clones, more than 80% of them present only once. The sequencing input was PBMCs. These receptors were collected from a male donor in good health and CMV-seronegative.

In its sample, this clone was seen once. This chain uses TRBV15 with TRBJ2-4; 8 positions match TRBD2. The J segment lost 8 bases and the V segment lost 0 bases, leaving 3 bases of the junction unmatched. CDR1 and CDR2 from the germline V gene are LNHNV and YYDKDF (reference sequence). The CDR3 is 14 residues long. The chain's CDR3 is CATSRDPGGDIQYF. The DNA for the CDR3 is TGTGCCACCAGCAGAGATCCCGGGGGGGACATTCAGTACTTC.

J is TRBJ2-3 and V is TRBV7-9; 14 positions match TRBD2. Per the germline V gene, CDR1 is SEHNR and CDR2 is FQNEAQ (reference sequence). J gave up 6 bases and V 4 bases, and 3 bases lay outside the gene matches. CDR3 length equals 15 residues. CDR3 protein: CASSSGLAGADTQYF. In DNA form, the CDR3 reads TGTGCCAGCAGCTCGGGACTAGCGGGAGCGGATACGCAGTATTTT.

The chain combines TRBV7-9 with TRBJ2-3; a possible D gene is TRBD1 (6 bases). Trimming removed 5 bases at V and 0 bases at J, with 12 bases between. The CDR3 is made up of 15 amino acids. Germline CDR1 reads SEHNR; CDR2 reads FQNEAQ (reference sequence). The CDR3 coding sequence is TGTGCCAGCAGCCACGGGACAAGTAGCACAGATACGCAGTATTTT. It encodes CASSHGTSSTDTQYF. Filled out from reference TRBV7-9 and TRBJ2-3, the complete variable domain reads DTGVSQNPRHKITKRGQNVTFRCDPISEHNRLYWYRQTLGQGPEFLTYFQNEAQLEKSRLLSDRFSAERPKGSFSTLEIQRTEQGDSAMYLCASSHGTSSTDTQYFGPGTRLTVL.

The chain employs TRBV28 and TRBJ1-1; TRBD1 matches 7 bases. The germline CDR1 and CDR2 sequences are MDHEN and SYDVKM. The CDR3 length is 13 residues. J was trimmed by 3 bases and V by 5 bases; bases with no gene match: 3. CDR3 sequence reads: CASSATGDTEAFF. As DNA, the CDR3 is TGTGCCAGCAGTGCCACAGGGGACACTGAAGCTTTCTTT.

V and J are TRBV20-1 and TRBJ1-1; 7 bases line up with TRBD1. The germline V gene has CDR1 DFQATT and CDR2 SNEGSKA (reference sequence). V lost 3 bases to trimming and J lost 7 bases; unmatched junction nucleotides: 2. The CDR3 length is 11 residues. For the CDR3, the DNA is TGCAGTGCTAGCAGGGGGGATGAAGCTTTCTTT. This sequence encodes CSASRGDEAFF.

The genes are TRBV6-5 and TRBJ1-1; weak D call: TRBD1 (6 bases). The germline V gene encodes CDR1 MNHEY and CDR2 SVGAGI. This CDR3 is built from 13 residues. V dropped 7 bases and J dropped 3 bases, with 12 bases sitting between them. The CDR3 spells CASTPDSYTEAFF. DNA for the CDR3: TGTGCCAGCACTCCGGACAGTTACACTGAAGCTTTCTTT.

This clone was counted once. V gene TRBV7-2 combines with J gene TRBJ2-4; weak D call: TRBD1 (7 bases). V gave up 5 bases and J gave up 8 bases, with 13 bases separating them. CDR1 and CDR2 (germline): SGHTA, FQGNSA. CDR3 length equals 13 residues. CDR3 in amino acids: CASSKDRRDIQYF. In DNA form, the CDR3 reads TGTGCCAGCAGCAAGGACAGGAGGGACATTCAGTACTTC.

The genes are TRBV5-1 and TRBJ1-2; 9 nucleotides agree with TRBD1. The V segment lost 4 bases and the J segment 1 base; nucleotides outside the gene matches: 8. The germline V gene has CDR1 SGHRS and CDR2 YFSETQ. The CDR3 covers 16 residues. The CDR3 region has the DNA TGCGCCAGCAGCCCCAGTTTGGGACAGGGTAACTATGGCTACACCTTC. Translated, it gives CASSPSLGQGNYGYTF.

The gene calls are TRBV18 and TRBJ1-1, with D perhaps TRBD1 (5 bases). V was trimmed by 1 base and J by 3 bases, leaving 15 bases between them. Germline CDR1 is KGHSH and CDR2 is LQKENI. This CDR3 is built from 16 residues. CDR3 in DNA: TGTGCCAGCTCACCACTTTTCCGGGGGAGGGACACTGAAGCTTTCTTT. Translation: CASSPLFRGRDTEAFF.

This clone appeared a single time. J is TRBJ2-3 and V is TRBV5-1, with 8 nucleotides matching TRBD1. V was pared by 4 bases and J by 1 base, with 5 bases of the junction left unmatched. Germline values: CDR1 SGHRS, CDR2 YFSETQ. The CDR3 length is 15 residues. This CDR3 is CASSETGVRTDTQYF. DNA of the CDR3: TGCGCCAGCAGCGAGACAGGGGTCCGCACAGATACGCAGTATTTT.

This chain uses TRBV7-9 with TRBJ2-7; the D gene is possibly TRBD1 (5 bases). This CDR3 contains 14 residues. CDR1 and CDR2 from the germline V gene are SEHNR and FQNEAQ (reference sequence). V was trimmed by 5 bases and J by 2 bases, leaving 13 bases between them. This CDR3 is CASSRQSPAYEQYF. The DNA of the CDR3 is TGTGCCAGCAGCAGACAGTCACCAGCCTACGAGCAGTACTTC.

This chain connects TRBV4-3 to TRBJ2-5; 11 nucleotides match TRBD2. The J segment lost 5 bases and the V segment lost 4 bases, leaving 18 bases of the junction unmatched. There are 19 residues in the CDR3. Germline-derived CDR1 and CDR2 are LGHNA and YSLEER. CDR3 in DNA: TGCGCCAGCAGCCCCTCACCCGGGGGTAGCGGGGGGGCCGGGGAGACCCAGTACTTC. Protein: CASSPSPGGSGGAGETQYF.

V and J are TRBV28 and TRBJ1-5, with TRBD1 matching over 7 bases. This CDR3 contains 14 residues. After removal of 6 bases from V and 4 bases from J, the junction contained 6 bases not matched to a gene. Germline V CDR1 and CDR2: MDHEN, SYDVKM. CDR3 in DNA: TGTGCCAGCAGACCGACAGGGCCTAATCAGCCCCAGCATTTT. Translation: CASRPTGPNQPQHF. The whole variable domain, remainder taken from reference TRBV28 and TRBJ1-5, is DVKVTQSSRYLVKRTGEKVFLECVQDMDHENMFWYRQDPGLGLRLIYFSYDVKMKEKGDIPEGYSVSREKKERFSLILESASTNQTSMYLCASRPTGPNQPQHFGDGTRLSIL.

This rearrangement joins TRBV7-2 to TRBJ2-5; TRBD2 is a possible D gene (5 bases). TRBJ2-7 matches the DNA end more closely, so the J call is doubtful. Germline lookup yields CDR1 SGHTA and CDR2 FQGNSA. The CDR3 spans 16 residues. CDR3: CASSLVGLPSSYEQYF. The CDR3 DNA reads as TGTGCCAGCAGCTTAGTCGGACTCCCTAGCTCCTACGAGCAGTACTTC.

The chain's CDR3 is CASSPPRTGERNEQFF. The CDR3 nucleotides are TGCGCCAGCAGTCCTCCTCGGACCGGGGAGCGGAATGAGCAGTTCTTC. The V call is TRBV10-1, the J call TRBJ2-1; D might be TRBD2 (5 bases). Looked up from germline, CDR1 is WNHNN and CDR2 is SYGVQD (reference sequence). With 5 bases removed from V and 7 bases from J, the gap between germline ends came to 21 bases. This CDR3 spans 16 amino acids.

This clone was picked up a small number of times. The V call is TRBV5-4, the J call TRBJ1-6; TRBD1 might be the D (6 bases). Germline CDR1 reads SGHNT; CDR2 reads YYREEE (reference sequence). CDR3 length: 15 residues. The ends were cut back, 7 bases at V and 10 bases at J, with 21 bases in the middle. CDR3 residues: CASGRGGGVGSPLHF. The CDR3 DNA reads as TGTGCCAGCGGAAGGGGGGGAGGTGTCGGGTCACCCCTCCACTTT.

The V call is TRBV4-3, the J call TRBJ1-1; no firm D call. V was pared by 0 bases and J by 3 bases, with 11 bases between. CDR3 length equals 15 residues. CDR1 is LGHNA and CDR2 is YSLEER in the germline V gene. CDR3 amino acids: CASSQDRRGDTEAFF. The CDR3 DNA follows: TGCGCCAGCAGCCAAGACCGGCGCGGGGACACTGAAGCTTTCTTT.

The V call is TRBV18, the J call TRBJ2-5; D is unclear. Trimming stripped 3 bases from V and 6 bases from J, with 20 bases between. The CDR3 has 16 residues. Per germline, CDR1 KGHSH and CDR2 LQKENI. CDR3 loop: CASSPLDTLNQKTQYF. CDR3 DNA: TGTGCCAGCTCACCTTTAGACACCCTAAATCAAAAGACCCAGTACTTC.

The rearrangement joins TRBV7-6 to TRBJ2-7; 9 bases fit TRBD1. CDR3 length: 18 amino acids. V shed 0 bases and J 7 bases; nucleotides not matched to a gene: 16. Per the germline V gene, CDR1 is SGHVS and CDR2 is FNYEAQ. The CDR3 DNA follows: TGTGCCAGCAGCTTAGCTCCCCCTGGGACAGGGTATAATCGGGAGCAGTACTTC. Its translation: CASSLAPPGTGYNREQYF.

This clone was found once. The V gene is TRBV13, the J gene TRBJ1-2; no clear D gene. CDR1 and CDR2 from the germline V gene are PRHDT and FYEKMQ (reference sequence). This CDR3 has 15 residues. V was clipped by 4 bases and J by 3 bases, with 15 bases between them. Here the CDR3 DNA reads TGTGCCAGCAGCTATGACACTCTTCGAGACTATGGCTACACCTTC. Translation: CASSYDTLRDYGYTF.

The V and J genes are TRBV18 and TRBJ2-2, with D maybe TRBD2 (5 bases). Germline assignment: CDR1 KGHSH and CDR2 LQKENI. This CDR3 spans 15 amino acids. Trimming removed 4 bases at V and 1 base at J, with 10 bases between. The CDR3 is CASSRNGENTGELFF. The CDR3 DNA reads as TGTGCCAGCTCACGGAACGGGGAGAACACCGGGGAGCTGTTTTTT.

The chain combines TRBV12-5 with TRBJ2-3, with a weak D call TRBD1 (6 bases). Germline lookup yields CDR1 LGHNT and CDR2 FRNRAP. V gave up 1 base and J gave up 5 bases, with 7 bases separating them. This CDR3 spans 13 amino acids. CDR3 amino acids: CASGLGRGDTQYF. The CDR3 nucleotides are TGTGCTAGTGGTTTGGGCAGGGGAGATACGCAGTATTTT.

The chain recombines TRBV14 with TRBJ2-2, with D perhaps TRBD1 (5 bases). The CDR3 totals 15 residues. Germline CDR1 is SGHDN and CDR2 is FVKESK. V lost 4 bases and J lost 6, with 15 bases in between. CDR3 DNA: TGTGCCAGCAGCCCCCTCTTTCAGGGTGCCGGGGAGCTGTTTTTT. Translation: CASSPLFQGAGELFF.

The V call is TRBV27, the J call TRBJ1-2; no reliable D call. Per the germline V gene, CDR1 is MNHEY and CDR2 is SMNVEV (reference sequence). Trimming took 0 bases from V and 4 from J, leaving 12 bases between them. This CDR3 is 15 amino acids long. Here the CDR3 reads CASSLSDGGLYGYTF. The CDR3 DNA reads TGTGCCAGCAGTTTATCGGACGGTGGACTCTATGGCTACACCTTC.

This chain joins TRBV4-3 and TRBJ2-2; D is unresolved. V lost 0 bases and J lost 0, with 11 bases in between. The CDR3 is 17 residues long. Looked up from germline, CDR1 is LGHNA and CDR2 is YSLEER. CDR3 in DNA: TGCGCCAGCAGCCAAGATTTTGGCCTCTCGAACACCGGGGAGCTGTTTTTT. This codes for CASSQDFGLSNTGELFF.

The chain is built from TRBV7-9 and TRBJ2-2; 11 bases map to TRBD2. After removal of 5 bases from V and 4 bases from J, the junction contained 3 bases not matched to a gene. The CDR3 spans 15 residues. Germline lookup yields CDR1 SEHNR and CDR2 FQNEAQ (reference sequence). DNA for the CDR3: TGTGCCAGCAGCATCGGACTAGCGGGCACCGGGGAGCTGTTTTTT. Protein sequence: CASSIGLAGTGELFF.

This CDR3 is CASSTTGDEQYF. Written as DNA, the CDR3 is TGTGCCAGCAGTACGACAGGGGACGAGCAGTACTTC. The J gene is TRBJ2-7, the V gene TRBV6-5; the match to TRBD1 covers 8 bases. In germline, CDR1 is MNHEY, CDR2 SVGAGI. This CDR3 has 12 amino acids. V trimming: 5 bases; J trimming: 5 bases; junction bases outside the gene matches: 2.

The chain employs TRBV5-4 and TRBJ1-1; D uncertain. V was pared by 0 bases and J by 7 bases, with 4 bases between. This CDR3 is 11 amino acids long. Germline V gene lookup returns CDR1 SGHNT and CDR2 YYREEE (reference sequence). The CDR3 loop is CASSLGSEAFF. In nucleotides, the CDR3 is TGTGCCAGCAGCTTGGGCAGTGAAGCTTTCTTT.

V gene TRBV4-1 combines with J gene TRBJ2-3, with 9 bases aligning to TRBD2. J was trimmed by 6 bases and V by 1 base; bases with no gene match: 5. The CDR3 extends over 15 amino acids. From germline, CDR1 is MGHRA and CDR2 YSYEKL. The CDR3 DNA reads as TGCGCCAGCAGCCAAGTAGCCAGCGGGGGGGATACGCAGTATTTT. The encoded protein is CASSQVASGGDTQYF.